Following are 3 T cell receptor beta chains from one sample sequenced in a study of blood T cell repertoires in COVID-19. Assay: immunoSEQ multiplex PCR; the TCRdb copy retains only in-frame clones and omits some. This sample has under 100,000 clones; about 78% occur once, and the top ten carry roughly 36%. The sample consisted of peripheral blood. These receptors were obtained from a man aged 55 to 70 with COVID-19, enrolled during active disease.

The V call is TRBV4-3, the J call TRBJ2-1; 10 bases align to TRBD2. The CDR3 has 18 amino acids. J lost 8 bases, V lost 0 bases, and 13 bases had no gene match. In germline, CDR1 is LGHNA, CDR2 YSLEER. In nucleotides, the CDR3 is TGCGCCAGCAGCCAAGAAGGACCCCTAGCGGGAGCAAAGGATGAGCAGTTCTTC. Translation gives CASSQEGPLAGAKDEQFF.

V and J are TRBV30 and TRBJ2-3, with 7 bases identical to TRBD2. Trimming at V came to 0 bases and at J to 6 bases, leaving 9 bases not matched to a gene. CDR3 length: 15 amino acids. Per germline, CDR1 GTSNPN and CDR2 SVGIG (reference sequence). CDR3 sequence (DNA): TGTGCCTGGAGTGTACGGCGGGAGAGGAGCGATACGCAGTATTTT. Protein product: CAWSVRRERSDTQYF.

The rearrangement links TRBV2 to TRBJ1-2, with 7 bases aligning to TRBD1. Germline trimming cut 3 bases from V and 5 bases from J; bases unmatched to any gene: 9. The CDR3 consists of 15 residues. Germline V gene lookup returns CDR1 SNHLY and CDR2 FYNNEI. Here the CDR3 reads CASSEDSTGRYGYTF. The CDR3 DNA reads as TGTGCCAGCAGTGAGGATTCGACAGGGAGGTATGGCTACACCTTC.